This entry features one T cell receptor beta chain sequence. The data were obtained in a study of control samples from healthy donors and cancer patients. TCRdb's table, derived via immunoSEQ multiplex PCR, lists solely in-frame clones and lacks some. Of 120,000 or so clones in the sample, 89% were seen once. The CDR3 contains 16 residues. The sequence was obtained from a man between 45 and 60 years old in good health. Material: blood. The V and J genes are TRBV7-5 and TRBJ2-5; the D call of TRBD1 is as the table states it, not checked on the DNA. TRBV7-5 is assigned pseudogene status. The chain's CDR3 is CARSFDRKRLWETQYF. In DNA, the CDR3 is TGTGCCAGAAGCTTTGACAGGAAGCGGTTGTGGGAGACCCAGTACTTC.